The present T cell receptor (beta chain) was sequenced within a study of blood T cell repertoires in COVID-19. Study-level information: Collection of acute and convalescent COVID-19 samples took place in the United States, Italy and Spain. PBMCs, B-cell-depleted T cells, or T cells provided the cDNA or gDNA that made up the material.

In the authors' methods: Estimation of nucleated cell counts was performed using reference gene primer amplification. The assay was immunoSEQ multiplex PCR, and TCRdb's table has in-frame clones only and misses some. D and trimming were read from the DNA, whereas the V and J calls and clone size are those reported in that table. The sample lists a few hundred thousand clones, approximately 85% occurring once. This CDR3 region has 15 residues. Germline V gene lookup returns CDR1 MNHEY and CDR2 SVGAGI. The junction had 1 base not matched to a gene; V was cut back by 2 bases and J by 2 bases. Sequencing was carried out using peripheral blood. The clonotype was recovered from a woman aged 50 to 65 with acute or convalescent COVID-19. V is TRBV6-5 and J is TRBJ2-7; TRBD2 agrees at 12 bases. CDR3 DNA: TGTGCCAGCAGTTACCGACTAGCGGGGGCCTACGAGCAGTACTTC. Translated: CASSYRLAGAYEQYF.